The source of this TCR beta chain is a study of response to subunit inactivated influenza vaccine. This CDR3 spans 14 amino acids. J gave up 7 bases and V 4 bases, and 10 bases lay outside the gene matches. Per germline, CDR1 SQVTM and CDR2 ANQGSEA. MiXCR was run by TCRdb on the RT-PCR reads, yielding one entry per CDR3 protein. The table lists hundreds of thousands of distinct CDR3 sequences, over 25% of them singletons. The gene calls are TRBV29-1 and TRBJ2-1; 7 bases fit TRBD2. The clonotype originates from a man aged 50-59 years who received an inactivated influenza vaccine. Sequences were derived from CD4+ T cells sorted from PBMCs, sampled roughly 5 days after vaccination. CDR3 bases: TGCAGCGTTGGAGCTAGCGGACTTGATAATGAGCAGTTCTTC. As protein: CSVGASGLDNEQFF.